Below, 10 T cell receptor beta chains from the same sample are listed, as sequenced in a study of blood T cell repertoires in COVID-19. Measured with immunoSEQ multiplex PCR; TCRdb has only the in-frame clones, and not every one. The sample includes around 150,000 clones, roughly 93% of them seen just once. The sequenced material came from peripheral blood. The receptors here all came from a man younger than 35 with acute or convalescent COVID-19.

This clone was picked up many times. This chain links TRBV24-1 with TRBJ1-5, with D unresolved. V was clipped by 3 bases and J by 2 bases, with 10 bases between them. This CDR3 is built from 15 residues. Germline CDR1 and CDR2: KGHDR and SFDVKD. CDR3 nucleotides: TGTGCCACCAGTGATAAGTCCGGAGGCAATCAGCCCCAGCATTTT. Translation gives CATSDKSGGNQPQHF.

The chain couples TRBV7-9 to TRBJ2-7; no firm D call. V was trimmed by 1 base and J by 7 bases, leaving 8 bases between them. Germline-derived CDR1 and CDR2 are SEHNR and FQNEAQ (reference sequence). CDR3 size: 12 residues. CDR3 nucleotides: TGTGCCAGCAGCTTAGGCGTGAGGGAGCAGTACTTC. Translated, it gives CASSLGVREQYF.

This chain uses TRBV30 with TRBJ1-1; D not resolved. CDR1 is GTSNPN, CDR2 SVGIG, per germline (reference sequence). The V gene lost 0 bases and the J gene lost 1 base, with 6 bases spanning the gap. This CDR3 has 13 amino acids. CDR3 bases: TGTGCCTGGAGTGTACACCCGAACACTGAAGCTTTCTTT. This sequence encodes CAWSVHPNTEAFF.

With respect to this clone: The same CDR3 is also encoded by other DNA sequences in this sample. This sequence joins TRBV6-6 and TRBJ2-4, with a tentative D call TRBD2 (7 bases). Trimming pared 5 bases from V and 9 bases from J, leaving 14 bases between. The V gene's germline CDR1 is MNHNY and CDR2 SVGAGI (reference sequence). The CDR3 is 13 residues long. DNA of the CDR3: TGTGCCAGCAGTGCTCAGGGGAGGGGCATTCAGTACTTC. As protein: CASSAQGRGIQYF.

The CDR3 DNA reads TGTGCCAGCAGCCCCCCCCAAGGGGGCAAGCAGTACTTC. It codes for CASSPPQGGKQYF. The chain uses TRBV6-2 or TRBV6-3 and TRBJ2-7; 7 bases agree with TRBD1. The V segment lost 6 bases and the J segment 8 bases; nucleotides outside the gene matches: 10. Germline CDR1 reads MNHEY; CDR2 reads SVGEGT. The CDR3 runs 13 residues.

This chain uses TRBV5-1 with TRBJ2-1; 10 bases are shared with TRBD2. The V segment lost 3 bases and the J segment 0 bases; nucleotides outside the gene matches: 3. The germline CDR1 and CDR2 sequences are SGHRS and YFSETQ. The CDR3 consists of 16 residues. The CDR3 region is CASSSSGGSSYNEQFF. The CDR3, as DNA: TGCGCCAGCAGCTCTAGCGGGGGCAGCTCCTACAATGAGCAGTTCTTC. Supplemented by reference TRBV5-1 and TRBJ2-1, the full variable domain reads KAGVTQTPRYLIKTRGQQVTLSCSPISGHRSVSWYQQTPGQGLQFLFEYFSETQRNKGNFPGRFSGRQFSNSRSEMNVSTLELGDSALYLCASSSSGGSSYNEQFFGPGTRLTVL.

J is TRBJ1-1 and V is TRBV5-1, with a tentative D call TRBD1 (5 bases). The CDR3 runs 15 residues. The germline V gene has CDR1 SGHRS and CDR2 YFSETQ. The V gene lost 4 bases and the J gene lost 5 bases, with 18 bases spanning the gap. Here the CDR3 reads CASSLLGEGRTEAFF. In DNA, the CDR3 is TGCGCCAGCAGCCTCTTAGGGGAGGGTAGGACTGAAGCTTTCTTT.

This clone appeared once. The V gene is TRBV27, the J gene TRBJ1-2; weak D call: TRBD1 (6 bases). The CDR3 contains 17 residues. Germline V lookup: CDR1 MNHEY, CDR2 SMNVEV (reference sequence). Trimming removed 0 bases at V and 8 bases at J, with 22 bases between. CDR3 sequence (DNA): TGTGCCAGCAGTTTATCGAGGCTTATGGGGGCTTCATCCGGCTACACCTTC. Its translation is CASSLSRLMGASSGYTF.

The CDR3 bases are TGCAGTGCTAGTGGACAGGCGGGCACTGAAGCTTTCTTT. It yields the protein CSASGQAGTEAFF. The chain carries TRBV20-1 and TRBJ1-1; 7 bases match TRBD1. Germline lookup yields CDR1 DFQATT and CDR2 SNEGSKA (reference sequence). The CDR3 consists of 13 residues. The V and J ends lost 3 bases and 4 bases, in that order; junction bases with no gene match: 5.

The chain is built from TRBV6-1 and TRBJ2-4; 7 bases align to TRBD1. The CDR3 has 16 amino acids. CDR1 is MNHNS, CDR2 SASEGT, per germline. Unmatched junction bases numbered 4, after V lost 0 bases and J lost 2 bases. CDR3 coding DNA: TGTGCCAGCAGTGAAGCGGCGACAGGGTCCAAAAACATTCAGTACTTC. It is translated as CASSEAATGSKNIQYF.